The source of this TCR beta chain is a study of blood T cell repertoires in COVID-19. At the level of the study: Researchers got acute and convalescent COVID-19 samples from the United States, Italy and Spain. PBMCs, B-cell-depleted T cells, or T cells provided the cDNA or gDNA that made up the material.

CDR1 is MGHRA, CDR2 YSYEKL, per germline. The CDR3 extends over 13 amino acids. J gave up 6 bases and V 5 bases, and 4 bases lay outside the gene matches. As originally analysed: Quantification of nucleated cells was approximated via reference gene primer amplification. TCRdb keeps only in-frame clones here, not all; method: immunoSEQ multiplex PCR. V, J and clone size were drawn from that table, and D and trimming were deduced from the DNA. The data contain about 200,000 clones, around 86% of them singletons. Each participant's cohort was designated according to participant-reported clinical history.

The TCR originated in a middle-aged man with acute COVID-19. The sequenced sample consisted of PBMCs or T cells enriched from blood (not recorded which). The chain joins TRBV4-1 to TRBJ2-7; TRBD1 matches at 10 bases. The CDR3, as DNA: TGCGCCAGCAGCACCTGGGACAGGGGCGAGCAGTACTTC. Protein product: CASSTWDRGEQYF.